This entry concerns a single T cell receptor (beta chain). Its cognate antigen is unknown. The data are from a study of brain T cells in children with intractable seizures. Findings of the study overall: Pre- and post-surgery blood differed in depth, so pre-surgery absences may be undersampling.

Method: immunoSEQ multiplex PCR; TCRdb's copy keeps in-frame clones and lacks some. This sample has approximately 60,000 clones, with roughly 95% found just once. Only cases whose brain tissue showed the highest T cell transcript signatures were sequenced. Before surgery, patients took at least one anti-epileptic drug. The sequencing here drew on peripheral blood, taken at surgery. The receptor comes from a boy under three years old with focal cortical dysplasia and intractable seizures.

The CDR3 nucleotides read TGTGCCAGCAGTTTTTCCGGGGACTCCTCTGGGGCCAACGTCCTGACTTTC. Residues: CASSFSGDSSGANVLTF. The chain combines TRBV28 with TRBJ2-6, with a possible D match to TRBD2 (6 bases). Germline V lookup: CDR1 MDHEN, CDR2 SYDVKM. The V gene lost 3 bases and the J gene lost 0 bases, with 12 bases spanning the gap. The CDR3 totals 17 residues.